A selection of T cell receptor beta chains follows, all from one sample in a study of OX40 agonist ivuxolimab in advanced cancers. Some clones are missing from TCRdb's copy, which holds only in-frame ones; the method was immunoSEQ multiplex PCR. The sample carries under 75,000 clones, roughly 87% recorded once. The source material was CD4+ or CD8+ T cells sorted from blood, sampled in a trial of the OX40 agonist ivuxolimab. The receptor set was obtained from an adult with an advanced solid tumor such as melanoma, head and neck, liver or kidney cancer. Each CDR3 is given with its conserved first and last residue. Fields, in order: V gene, clone size, D gene, J gene, CDR3 DNA, CDR3 protein. D genes are given only for firm matches. Only some rows state a clone size, as once, few, many or a class for expanded clones.

V gene: TRBV5-1
clone size: .
D gene: .
J gene: TRBJ2-7
CDR3 DNA: TGCGCCAGCAGCTTTGAGGGCGTGCAGTACTTC
CDR3 protein: CASSFEGVQYF

V gene: TRBV4-1
clone size: .
D gene: .
J gene: TRBJ2-1
CDR3 DNA: TGCGCCAGCAGCCTCCAGGGGAGAAGGAATGAGCAGTTCTTC
CDR3 protein: CASSLQGRRNEQFF

V gene: TRBV15
clone size: .
D gene: TRBD1
J gene: TRBJ1-4
CDR3 DNA: TGTGCCACCAGCAGCTACGGACAGGGGGCGGGAAAACTGTTTTTT
CDR3 protein: CATSSYGQGAGKLFF

V gene: TRBV5-1
clone size: .
D gene: .
J gene: TRBJ2-7
CDR3 DNA: TGCGCCAGCAGCCTAGACAGCGTCTCCTACGAGCAGTACTTC
CDR3 protein: CASSLDSVSYEQYF

V gene: TRBV10-2
clone size: .
D gene: TRBD2
J gene: TRBJ2-7
CDR3 DNA: TGCGCCAGCAGTGAAGAGCGGGGGGGTTGGGAGCAGTACTTC
CDR3 protein: CASSEERGGWEQYF

V gene: TRBV29-1
clone size: .
D gene: .
J gene: TRBJ2-2
CDR3 DNA: TGCAGCGTTGGACGGACCGGGGAGCTGTTTTTT
CDR3 protein: CSVGRTGELFF

V gene: TRBV9
clone size: .
D gene: .
J gene: TRBJ2-1
CDR3 DNA: TGTGCCAGCAACCGGGACTCCGGGAATGAGCAGTTCTTC
CDR3 protein: CASNRDSGNEQFF

V gene: TRBV28
clone size: .
D gene: .
J gene: TRBJ2-2
CDR3 DNA: TGTGCCACCACACACGGGGGAACGAACACCGGGGAGCTGTTTTTT
CDR3 protein: CATTHGGTNTGELFF

V gene: TRBV7-9
clone size: .
D gene: TRBD2
J gene: TRBJ2-1
CDR3 DNA: TGTGCCAGCACGACTAGCACAAACTCCTACAATGAGCAGTTCTTC
CDR3 protein: CASTTSTNSYNEQFF

V gene: TRBV10-1
clone size: .
D gene: TRBD1
J gene: TRBJ2-1
CDR3 DNA: TGCGCCAGCAGCGACCAGGGGGAACGGAATGAGCAGTTCTTC
CDR3 protein: CASSDQGERNEQFF

V gene: TRBV18
clone size: once
D gene: TRBD1
J gene: TRBJ1-4
CDR3 DNA: TGTGCCAGCTCACCAACAGGGGGTAATGAAAAACTGTTTTTT
CDR3 protein: CASSPTGGNEKLFF

V gene: TRBV19
clone size: .
D gene: TRBD2
J gene: TRBJ2-1
CDR3 DNA: TGTGCCAGCCGACCGGGACTAAACTACAATGAGCAGTTCTTC
CDR3 protein: CASRPGLNYNEQFF

V gene: TRBV7-9
clone size: .
D gene: TRBD1
J gene: TRBJ2-3
CDR3 DNA: TGTGCCAGCAGCGTATCTCAGGGGGCTTTCGCAGATACGCAGTATTTT
CDR3 protein: CASSVSQGAFADTQYF

V gene: TRBV7-9
clone size: .
D gene: TRBD2
J gene: TRBJ2-3
CDR3 DNA: TGTGCCAGTACCGGGACTAGCGGGGGCGGGAGTACGCAGTATTTT
CDR3 protein: CASTGTSGGGSTQYF

V gene: TRBV27
clone size: .
D gene: TRBD1
J gene: TRBJ1-2
CDR3 DNA: TGTGCCAGCAGTTTCCGGGACAGAAACTATGGCTACACCTTC
CDR3 protein: CASSFRDRNYGYTF

V gene: TRBV25-1
clone size: .
D gene: .
J gene: TRBJ2-7
CDR3 DNA: TGTGCCACTCGGTTGGGGGACACCTACTACGAGCAGTACTTC
CDR3 protein: CATRLGDTYYEQYF

V gene: TRBV27
clone size: medium-sized
D gene: TRBD1
J gene: TRBJ2-2
CDR3 DNA: TGTGCCAGCAGTTTATTGACAGGGGGGACCGGGGAGCTGTTTTTT
CDR3 protein: CASSLLTGGTGELFF

V gene: TRBV5-1
clone size: .
D gene: TRBD1
J gene: TRBJ2-2
CDR3 DNA: TGCGCCAGCAGCACGGACAGGGCCACCGGGGAGCTGTTTTTT
CDR3 protein: CASSTDRATGELFF

V gene: TRBV27
clone size: .
D gene: .
J gene: TRBJ2-7
CDR3 DNA: TGTGCCAGCAGTCCGCACACTACACCCTACGAGCAGTACTTC
CDR3 protein: CASSPHTTPYEQYF

V gene: TRBV9
clone size: .
D gene: .
J gene: TRBJ2-2
CDR3 DNA: TGTGCCAGCAGCCCAGACACCGGGGAGCTGTTTTTT
CDR3 protein: CASSPDTGELFF

V gene: TRBV27
clone size: .
D gene: .
J gene: TRBJ2-7
CDR3 DNA: TGTGCCAGCAGTTTAAAAGGCCAGGTCTACGAGCAGTACTTC
CDR3 protein: CASSLKGQVYEQYF

V gene: TRBV6-4
clone size: .
D gene: .
J gene: TRBJ2-2
CDR3 DNA: TGTGCCAGCAAAACAGCCACTAACACCGGGGAGCTGTTTTTT
CDR3 protein: CASKTATNTGELFF

V gene: TRBV27
clone size: .
D gene: .
J gene: TRBJ2-4
CDR3 DNA: TGTGCCAGCAGTTTAGGACCTATGGAAGGCAAAAACATTCAGTACTTC
CDR3 protein: CASSLGPMEGKNIQYF

V gene: TRBV19
clone size: .
D gene: .
J gene: TRBJ2-3
CDR3 DNA: TGTGCCAGTACCCCCGGGCAGGGGTTAACAGATACGCAGTATTTT
CDR3 protein: CASTPGQGLTDTQYF

V gene: TRBV5-4
clone size: .
D gene: .
J gene: TRBJ2-5
CDR3 DNA: TGTGCCAGCAGCCTCGGGACGACTGGGACCCAGTACTTC
CDR3 protein: CASSLGTTGTQYF

V gene: TRBV7-3
clone size: few
D gene: TRBD2
J gene: TRBJ2-2
CDR3 DNA: TGTGCCAGCAGCCCCCTTTTAGCGGGAGCTGCCGGGGAGCTGTTTTTT
CDR3 protein: CASSPLLAGAAGELFF

V gene: TRBV5-1
clone size: .
D gene: .
J gene: TRBJ2-5
CDR3 DNA: TGCGCCAGCAGGCTCACGGGAAAGGAGCAAGAGACCCAGTACTTC
CDR3 protein: CASRLTGKEQETQYF

V gene: TRBV6-6
clone size: .
D gene: .
J gene: TRBJ1-4
CDR3 DNA: TGTGCCAGCACCAACGCGGGGGTCGAAGAAAAACTGTTTTTT
CDR3 protein: CASTNAGVEEKLFF

V gene: TRBV2
clone size: .
D gene: .
J gene: TRBJ2-3
CDR3 DNA: TGTGCCAGCAGCGATGACAACACAGATACGCAGTATTTT
CDR3 protein: CASSDDNTDTQYF

V gene: TRBV7-3
clone size: .
D gene: TRBD2
J gene: TRBJ2-4
CDR3 DNA: TGTGCCAGCAGCTCCCCCCGGCGGGAGCAAAACATTCAGTACTTC
CDR3 protein: CASSSPRREQNIQYF

V gene: TRBV27
clone size: few
D gene: .
J gene: TRBJ1-5
CDR3 DNA: TGTGCCAGCAGTTCCGATGACGGAGGGCAGCCCCAGCATTTT
CDR3 protein: CASSSDDGGQPQHF

V gene: TRBV28
clone size: .
D gene: .
J gene: TRBJ2-4
CDR3 DNA: TGTGCCAGCAGTACGTACTGGGGAAACATTCAGTACTTC
CDR3 protein: CASSTYWGNIQYF

V gene: TRBV19
clone size: .
D gene: TRBD1
J gene: TRBJ1-5
CDR3 DNA: TGTGCCAGTAGTGACCGTGGGACAGTGACCGGACAGCCCCAGCATTTT
CDR3 protein: CASSDRGTVTGQPQHF

V gene: TRBV15
clone size: .
D gene: TRBD1
J gene: TRBJ1-2
CDR3 DNA: TGTGCCACCAGCAGAGAGGGGGGACAGGGAGCTGGCTACACCTTC
CDR3 protein: CATSREGGQGAGYTF

V gene: TRBV28
clone size: .
D gene: .
J gene: TRBJ2-7
CDR3 DNA: TGTGCCAGCAGTTTGGGGTTTATGGACAGACCCTACGAGCAGTACTTC
CDR3 protein: CASSLGFMDRPYEQYF

V gene: TRBV6-1
clone size: .
D gene: TRBD1
J gene: TRBJ2-7
CDR3 DNA: TGTGCCAGCAAGCCGGGACAGGGCCCCTACGAGCAGTACTTC
CDR3 protein: CASKPGQGPYEQYF

V gene: TRBV6-6
clone size: .
D gene: TRBD1
J gene: TRBJ1-2
CDR3 DNA: TGTGCCAGCAGTGATGACCCGACAGGGTACTATGGCTACACCTTC
CDR3 protein: CASSDDPTGYYGYTF

V gene: TRBV11-2
clone size: .
D gene: TRBD2
J gene: TRBJ2-2
CDR3 DNA: TGTGCCAGCAGCCGCCGGTTTTTAGCGGGCAACACCGGGGAGCTGTTTTTT
CDR3 protein: CASSRRFLAGNTGELFF

V gene: TRBV10-3
clone size: .
D gene: .
J gene: TRBJ1-1
CDR3 DNA: TGTGCCATCAGTGAGTTCACTGAAGCTTTCTTT
CDR3 protein: CAISEFTEAFF

V gene: TRBV5-8
clone size: .
D gene: .
J gene: TRBJ2-1
CDR3 DNA: TGTGCCAGCAGCCTCCCTGGAAGTCCCTCCTACAATGAGCAGTTCTTC
CDR3 protein: CASSLPGSPSYNEQFF

V gene: TRBV5-5
clone size: once
D gene: .
J gene: TRBJ1-3
CDR3 DNA: TGTGCCAGCAGCCGAGGGACCTCTGGAAACACCATATATTTT
CDR3 protein: CASSRGTSGNTIYF

V gene: TRBV2
clone size: .
D gene: .
J gene: TRBJ1-5
CDR3 DNA: TGTGCCAGCAGTGAAAGGGGAAATCAGCCCCAGCATTTT
CDR3 protein: CASSERGNQPQHF

V gene: TRBV18
clone size: .
D gene: .
J gene: TRBJ2-7
CDR3 DNA: TGTGCCAGCTCACCAAGAGTTTCCGGGTACGAGCAGTACTTC
CDR3 protein: CASSPRVSGYEQYF

V gene: TRBV5-8
clone size: .
D gene: .
J gene: TRBJ1-1
CDR3 DNA: TGTGCCAGCAGCCCACAGGTTTTCCTCACTGAAGCTTTCTTT
CDR3 protein: CASSPQVFLTEAFF

V gene: TRBV9
clone size: once
D gene: .
J gene: TRBJ2-3
CDR3 DNA: TGTGCCAGCAGCGTAGGTCTAGCTACAGATACGCAGTATTTT
CDR3 protein: CASSVGLATDTQYF

V gene: TRBV15
clone size: .
D gene: .
J gene: TRBJ2-7
CDR3 DNA: TGTGCCACCAGCAGAGGGGCTACCTCACCCTCCTACGAGCAGTACTTC
CDR3 protein: CATSRGATSPSYEQYF

V gene: TRBV11-2
clone size: once
D gene: .
J gene: TRBJ1-2
CDR3 DNA: TGTGCCAGCAGCTTAGATTTACCCTATGGCTACACCTTC
CDR3 protein: CASSLDLPYGYTF